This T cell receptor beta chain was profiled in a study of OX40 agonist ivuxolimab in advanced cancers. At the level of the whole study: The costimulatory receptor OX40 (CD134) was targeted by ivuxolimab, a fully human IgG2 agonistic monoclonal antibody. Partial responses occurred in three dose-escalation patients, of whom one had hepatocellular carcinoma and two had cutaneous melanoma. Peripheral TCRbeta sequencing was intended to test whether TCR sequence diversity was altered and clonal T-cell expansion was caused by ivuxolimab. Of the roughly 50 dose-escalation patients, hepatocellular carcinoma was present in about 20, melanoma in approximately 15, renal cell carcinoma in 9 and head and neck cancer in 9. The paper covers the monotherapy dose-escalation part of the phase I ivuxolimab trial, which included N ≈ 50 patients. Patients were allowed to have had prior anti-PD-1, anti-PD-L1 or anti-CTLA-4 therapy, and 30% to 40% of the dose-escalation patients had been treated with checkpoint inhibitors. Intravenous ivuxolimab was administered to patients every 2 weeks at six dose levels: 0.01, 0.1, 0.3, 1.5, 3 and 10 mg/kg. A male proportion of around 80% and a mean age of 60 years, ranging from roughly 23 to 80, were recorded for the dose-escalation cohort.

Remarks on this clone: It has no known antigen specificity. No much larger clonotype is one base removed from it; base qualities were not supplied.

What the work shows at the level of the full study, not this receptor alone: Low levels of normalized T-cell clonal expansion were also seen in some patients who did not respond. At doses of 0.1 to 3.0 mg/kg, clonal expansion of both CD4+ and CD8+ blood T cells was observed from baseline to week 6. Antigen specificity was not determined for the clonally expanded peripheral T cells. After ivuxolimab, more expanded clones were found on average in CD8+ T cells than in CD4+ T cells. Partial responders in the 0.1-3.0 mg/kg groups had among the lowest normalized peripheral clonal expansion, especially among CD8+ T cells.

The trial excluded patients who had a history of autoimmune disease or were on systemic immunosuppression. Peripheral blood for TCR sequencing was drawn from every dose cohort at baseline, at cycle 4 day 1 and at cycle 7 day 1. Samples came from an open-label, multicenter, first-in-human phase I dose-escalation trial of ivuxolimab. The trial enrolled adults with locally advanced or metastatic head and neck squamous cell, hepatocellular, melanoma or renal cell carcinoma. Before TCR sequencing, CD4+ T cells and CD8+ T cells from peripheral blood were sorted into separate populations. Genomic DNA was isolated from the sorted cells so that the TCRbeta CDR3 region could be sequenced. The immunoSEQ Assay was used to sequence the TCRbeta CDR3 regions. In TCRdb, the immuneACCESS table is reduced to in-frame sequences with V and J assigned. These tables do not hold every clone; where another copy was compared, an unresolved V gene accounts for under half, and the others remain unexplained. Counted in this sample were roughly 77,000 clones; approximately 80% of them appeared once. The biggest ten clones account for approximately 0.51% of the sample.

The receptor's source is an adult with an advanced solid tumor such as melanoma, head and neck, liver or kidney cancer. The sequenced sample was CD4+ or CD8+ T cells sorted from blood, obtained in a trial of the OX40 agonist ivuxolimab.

CDR3 loop: CASSEARGLRTDTQYF. The DNA is TGTGCCAGCAGTGAAGCTCGGGGCCTTCGCACAGATACGCAGTATTTT. The chain is made from TRBV6-1 and TRBJ2-3; the D call could be TRBD1 or TRBD2, with each sharing 5 bases. CDR1 and CDR2, per the germline V gene, are MNHNS and SASEGT. The CDR3, from cysteine to phenylalanine, totals 16 residues. Here the CDR3 DNA is all that survives: 48 bases in frame from base 1. The junction carries 11 bases between V and J, which are trimmed by 0 bases and 1 base respectively.